This T cell receptor beta chain is drawn from a study of T cell repertoires in cytomegalovirus infection. In the study overall: The study used recently identified HLA-C-restricted and well-studied HLA-B-restricted CMV epitopes. Public TCR beta signatures marked donors with CMV infection and the matching HLA.

About this clonotype: As yet, its antigen is unknown.

TCRdb fed the reads into MiXCR, producing one record per CDR3 protein. Of tens of thousands of distinct CDR3 sequences listed, about 24% are singletons. In germline, CDR1 is LNHDA, CDR2 SQIVND (reference sequence). The CDR3 runs 14 residues. Losses at the gene ends were 3 bases for V and 4 bases for J; bases not matched to a gene: 6. Study-wide points: Clonotypes of TCR beta that were HLA-C-restricted and CMV-specific dominated the ex vivo response. Cumulative frequency (of public TCR beta family members) identified carriers of CMV plus the relevant HLA.

The gene calls are TRBV19 and TRBJ2-7, with TRBD1 matching over 7 bases. The source was CD8+ T cells from cultured PBMCs, collected from culture after CMV antigen stimulation. The receptor's source is a human donor in good health (CMV status not recorded). Some clones in this sample may be carry-over from other donors' samples. CDR3 bases: TGTGCCAGTAGTATTTTGGGGACAGCGTACGAGCAGTACTTC. Protein: CASSILGTAYEQYF.